These 23 T cell receptor beta chains were all obtained from the same sample, sequenced in a study of vaccination effects on CD4 cells after COVID-19. Antigen specificity for these receptors is unknown. Before sequencing, viral peptide pools were used by the ViraFEST assay to expand antigen-specific CD4+ T cells. When 10 to 11 days of culture had elapsed, CD4+ T cells were isolated. The healthy vaccine recipients, who had no prior SARS-CoV-2 infection, showed negative nucleocapsid antibodies. The assay was immunoSEQ multiplex PCR, and TCRdb's table has in-frame clones only and misses some. The sample consists of tens of thousands of clones, approximately 72% of them appearing once. The sequencing here drew on CD4+ T cells from PBMCs cultured with HCoV-NL63 spike peptides, taken before COVID-19 vaccination. These receptors were taken from a human donor who received a COVID-19 vaccine.

This clone occurred a few times. J is TRBJ1-1 and V is TRBV3-1 (or the pseudogene TRBV3-2), with D perhaps matching TRBD1 (5 bases). The CDR3 sequence is 15 residues long. CDR1 is LGHDT, CDR2 YNNKEL, per germline (reference sequence). Trimming cost V 4 bases and J 5 bases, with 17 bases left between them. The CDR3 nucleotides are TGTGCCAGCAGCCTATCGACCGCAGGGAGTACTGAAGCTTTCTTT. As protein: CASSLSTAGSTEAFF.

The gene calls are TRBV24-1 and TRBJ1-3, with D hard to call. This CDR3 comprises 13 residues. The germline CDR1 and CDR2 sequences are KGHDR and SFDVKD. Between the trimmed V and J ends, which lost 5 bases and 2 bases, there was a span of 6 bases. CDR3 amino acids: CATSAGTGNTIYF. The CDR3 DNA reads as TGTGCCACCAGTGCCGGAACTGGAAACACCATATATTTT.

The chain couples TRBV7-9 to TRBJ2-2; possibly TRBD1 for D (5 bases). Germline CDR1 reads SEHNR; CDR2 reads FQNEAQ (reference sequence). The CDR3 runs 13 residues. Trimming stripped 4 bases from V and 6 bases from J, with 9 bases between. The CDR3 nucleotides read TGTGCCAGCAGCTCTAAGGGGCCCGGGGAGCTGTTTTTT. Its translation is CASSSKGPGELFF. Drawing the rest from reference TRBV7-9 and TRBJ2-2, the complete variable domain is DTGVSQNPRHKITKRGQNVTFRCDPISEHNRLYWYRQTLGQGPEFLTYFQNEAQLEKSRLLSDRFSAERPKGSFSTLEIQRTEQGDSAMYLCASSSKGPGELFFGEGSRLTVL.

This clone was recorded a few times. The chain is built from TRBV9 and TRBJ1-2; D is unclear. The germline gives CDR1 SGDLS, CDR2 YYNGEE. The CDR3 is 14 amino acids. The ends were cut back, 3 bases at V and 4 bases at J, with 13 bases in the middle. CDR3 coding DNA: TGTGCCAGCAGCGCCCTCTCCGGACCCTATGGCTACACCTTC. Translating gives CASSALSGPYGYTF.

The chain employs TRBV6-5 and TRBJ1-1, with D perhaps matching TRBD1 (5 bases). V lost 7 bases to trimming and J lost 3 bases, with 18 bases between them. This CDR3 is 15 amino acids long. Germline values: CDR1 MNHEY, CDR2 SVGAGI. CDR3 loop: CASIPRGTFYTEAFF. For the CDR3, the DNA is TGTGCCAGCATCCCGAGAGGGACGTTTTACACTGAAGCTTTCTTT.

This clone has only one observation. This sequence joins TRBV18 and TRBJ1-2; TRBD1 agrees at 9 bases. The V segment lost 5 bases and the J segment 8 bases; nucleotides outside the gene matches: 3. Germline loops: CDR1 KGHSH, CDR2 LQKENI. The CDR3 sequence is 12 residues long. The CDR3: CASSTTGGGYTF. The DNA of the CDR3 is TGTGCCAGCTCAACCACAGGGGGCGGCTACACCTTC.

The rearrangement uses TRBV7-9 and TRBJ2-2, with 9 bases aligning to TRBD1. The CDR3 is 17 residues long. Germline-derived CDR1 and CDR2 are SEHNR and FQNEAQ (reference sequence). V lost 2 bases, J lost 3 bases, and 7 bases stayed unmatched. The CDR3 DNA is TGTGCCAGCAGCTTAAGGACGCGGGACAGGGACACCGGGGAGCTGTTTTTT. Amino acids: CASSLRTRDRDTGELFF.

The sample holds a few counts of this clone. The chain employs TRBV3-1 (or the pseudogene TRBV3-2) and TRBJ1-2; D ambiguous. This CDR3 is built from 14 residues. V was cut by 0 bases and J by 8 bases, with 13 bases left in between. CDR1 LGHDT and CDR2 YNNKEL come from the germline V gene (reference sequence). The CDR3 bases are TGTGCCAGCAGCCAAGATCAGATCCGAGGGGGCTACACCTTC. This encodes CASSQDQIRGGYTF.

The chain recombines TRBV12-5 with TRBJ1-2, with D maybe TRBD1 (5 bases). CDR3 size: 16 residues. V lost 1 base, J lost 7 bases, and 19 bases lay in between. CDR1 is LGHNT and CDR2 is FRNRAP in the germline V gene. This CDR3 reads CASGLAATVGGSGYTF. Written as DNA, the CDR3 is TGTGCTAGTGGTTTGGCCGCGACAGTGGGGGGTTCTGGCTACACCTTC.

This chain links TRBV6-5 with TRBJ1-2, with 10 positions matching TRBD1. V shed 0 bases, J shed 8 bases, and the junction held 9 bases outside the gene matches. The CDR3 runs to 16 residues. The V gene's germline CDR1 is MNHEY and CDR2 SVGAGI. CDR3 sequence: CASSYSGGQGREGYTF. CDR3 bases: TGTGCCAGCAGTTACTCGGGGGGACAGGGGAGAGAAGGCTACACCTTC.

This rearrangement joins TRBV5-1 to TRBJ1-1; 8 bases fit TRBD1. Germline loops: CDR1 SGHRS, CDR2 YFSETQ. The V segment lost 0 bases and the J segment 5 bases; nucleotides outside the gene matches: 12. This CDR3 is 17 amino acids long. DNA for the CDR3: TGCGCCAGCAGCTTGGCGTCAGGGGGCCAACGGGGGACTGAAGCTTTCTTT. Residues: CASSLASGGQRGTEAFF.

The V gene is TRBV7-9, the J gene TRBJ1-4; 9 nucleotides agree with TRBD1. V dropped 3 bases and J dropped 5; count of bases not matched to a gene: 4. Germline CDR1 reads SEHNR; CDR2 reads FQNEAQ (reference sequence). The CDR3 length is 15 residues. This CDR3 reads CASSFQGQGNEKLFF. CDR3 in DNA: TGTGCCAGCAGCTTTCAAGGACAGGGGAATGAAAAACTGTTTTTT. The complete variable domain, with remaining parts taken from reference TRBV7-9 and TRBJ1-4, reads DTGVSQNPRHKITKRGQNVTFRCDPISEHNRLYWYRQTLGQGPEFLTYFQNEAQLEKSRLLSDRFSAERPKGSFSTLEIQRTEQGDSAMYLCASSFQGQGNEKLFFGSGTQLSVL.

The J gene is TRBJ2-3, the V gene TRBV6-6; tentatively, D is TRBD2 (6 bases). The CDR3 totals 16 residues. Germline CDR1 reads MNHNY; CDR2 reads SVGAGI (reference sequence). The germline V and J ends were trimmed by 6 bases and 12 bases, with 28 bases remaining between them. CDR3 DNA: TGTGCCAGCAGGGAGGGTTTTACCCAAGAGGTCGACTGTCAGTATTTT. It translates to CASREGFTQEVDCQYF.

This clone was seen a handful of times. This chain connects TRBV5-1 to TRBJ2-7; D gene unclear. V lost 4 bases to trimming and J lost 3 bases, with 11 bases between them. The CDR3 is 13 residues long. CDR1 and CDR2 from the germline V gene are SGHRS and YFSETQ. The CDR3 spells CASSADNIYEQYF. CDR3 nucleotide sequence: TGCGCCAGCAGCGCAGACAACATCTACGAGCAGTACTTC.

This chain uses TRBV9 with TRBJ2-1; 8 bases align to TRBD1. Trimming took 3 bases from V and 0 from J; bases not matched to a gene: 8. The V gene's germline CDR1 is SGDLS and CDR2 YYNGEE. This CDR3 is 17 amino acids long. CDR3 sequence: CASSASTGAGSYNEQFF. The CDR3 DNA is TGTGCCAGCAGCGCATCGACAGGGGCGGGCTCCTACAATGAGCAGTTCTTC. The full variable domain, its missing parts supplied by reference TRBV9 and TRBJ2-1, is DSGVTQTPKHLITATGQRVTLRCSPRSGDLSVYWYQQSLDQGLQFLIQYYNGEERAKGNILERFSAQQFPDLHSELNLSSLELGDSALYFCASSASTGAGSYNEQFFGPGTRLTVL.

The chain links TRBV2 to TRBJ1-3; D is unresolved. The CDR3 extends over 15 amino acids. Germline V gives CDR1 SNHLY, CDR2 FYNNEI. Trimming cost V 4 bases and J 0 bases, with 10 bases left between them. CDR3 in DNA: TGTGCCAGCAGTGTGGAGAAGTCCTCTGGAAACACCATATATTTT. Translating it yields CASSVEKSSGNTIYF. Based on the CDR3 plus reference TRBV2 and TRBJ1-3, the full variable domain is EPEVTQTPSHQVTQMGQEVILRCVPISNHLYFYWYRQILGQKVEFLVSFYNNEISEKSEIFDDQFSVERPDGSNFTLKIRSTKLEDSAMYFCASSVEKSSGNTIYFGEGSWLTVV.

The chain combines TRBV29-1 with TRBJ2-4; 8 bases line up with TRBD1. Unmatched junction bases numbered 5, after V lost 5 bases and J lost 2 bases. The CDR3 spans 14 residues. From germline, CDR1 is SQVTM and CDR2 ANQGSEA. The CDR3 is CSVRRGLTKNIQYF. CDR3 DNA: TGCAGCGTTCGCAGGGGGCTCACCAAAAACATTCAGTACTTC.

The genes are TRBV6-1 and TRBJ1-2; 7 bases match TRBD1. Germline V gene data show CDR1 as MNHNS and CDR2 as SASEGT. Trimming at V came to 2 bases and at J to 4 bases, leaving 13 bases not matched to a gene. This CDR3 region has 17 residues. This CDR3 is CASSERGPGRGSYGYTF. In DNA form, the CDR3 reads TGTGCCAGCAGTGAACGGGGGCCCGGCAGGGGGAGCTATGGCTACACCTTC.

This chain links TRBV7-9 with TRBJ1-4; 8 bases match TRBD1. The trim removed 5 bases at V and 5 bases at J, leaving 7 bases unmatched. The CDR3 consists of 15 residues. Germline CDR1 is SEHNR and CDR2 is FQNEAQ (reference sequence). In DNA, the CDR3 is TGTGCCAGCAGCCGTCCCGGGACAGGAAATGAAAAACTGTTTTTT. Protein sequence: CASSRPGTGNEKLFF.

CDR3 in DNA: TGTGCCAGCAGCCGTGGGGTAGCGGGAGGGCCCCATGAGCAGTTCTTC. Translated, it gives CASSRGVAGGPHEQFF. The gene calls are TRBV11-3 and TRBJ2-1, with 11 bases fitting TRBD2. The CDR3 is 16 amino acids. With 5 bases clipped from V and 8 bases from J, the junction kept 11 bases outside the gene matches. Germline V lookup: CDR1 SGHNT, CDR2 YENEEA.

Comments on this clone: The CDR3 carries no conserved terminal phenylalanine or tryptophan, so it likely arises from a read error. It is unclear where the CDR3 begins or ends on the DNA, so no DNA is shown, and the CDR3 is as TCRdb lists it. The chain employs TRBV5-5 and TRBJ1-6. A total of 15 residues make up the CDR3, ends included. CDR1 is SGHKS and CDR2 is YYEKEE in the germline V gene (reference sequence). The CDR3 here is CASSDLRARFSTPPL.

To note about this clone: Sequence at one end of the junction differs from germline and may be a read error. The V gene is TRBV9, the J gene TRBJ1-1; perhaps TRBD1 as D (5 bases). Germline assignment: CDR1 SGDLS and CDR2 YYNGEE. This CDR3 has 14 residues. CDR3: CASNVRGGNTEAFF. As DNA, the CDR3 is TGTGCCAGCAACGTACGGGGCGGGAACACTGAAGCTTTCTTT.

The chain links TRBV12-3 or TRBV12-4 to TRBJ2-1; the D gene could be TRBD1 or TRBD2 (6 bases each). The ends were cut back, 7 bases at V and 6 bases at J, with 13 bases in the middle. The CDR3 consists of 13 residues. CDR3: CASTLGGPNEQFF. The CDR3 DNA follows: TGTGCCAGCACCCTAGGGGGGCCCAATGAGCAGTTCTTC.